This entry lists 21 T cell receptor beta chains sequenced from one sample in a study of blood T cell repertoires in COVID-19. Assay: immunoSEQ multiplex PCR; the TCRdb copy retains only in-frame clones and omits some. In the table there are about 97,000 clones, approximately 80% of which are singletons. The sequenced sample consisted of peripheral blood. These receptor sequences come from a human donor in a cohort sampled during active COVID-19.

The chain employs TRBV24-1 and TRBJ2-3, with a possible D match to TRBD2 (5 bases). V lost 4 bases to trimming and J lost 0 bases, with 10 bases between them. In germline, CDR1 is KGHDR, CDR2 SFDVKD. The CDR3 loop spans 15 amino acids. The CDR3 coding sequence is TGTGCCACCAGTGAACGGACTCGTAGCACAGATACGCAGTATTTT. It specifies CATSERTRSTDTQYF.

This chain joins TRBV7-9 and TRBJ2-7; D is unresolved. Germline V lookup: CDR1 SEHNR, CDR2 FQNEAQ (reference sequence). The germline V and J ends were trimmed by 0 bases and 7 bases, with 7 bases remaining between them. There are 12 residues in the CDR3. The CDR3 here is CASSLAPREQYF. The CDR3 nucleotides read TGTGCCAGCAGCTTAGCGCCCCGGGAGCAGTACTTC. Full variable domain (outside the CDR3, taken from reference TRBV7-9 and TRBJ2-7): DTGVSQNPRHKITKRGQNVTFRCDPISEHNRLYWYRQTLGQGPEFLTYFQNEAQLEKSRLLSDRFSAERPKGSFSTLEIQRTEQGDSAMYLCASSLAPREQYFGPGTRLTVT.

CDR3 sequence (DNA): TGTGCCAGCAGTCCCGGGACAGGGCGTCTGGCTTTCCAAGAGACCCAGTACTTC. Amino acids: CASSPGTGRLAFQETQYF. The chain has TRBV28 and TRBJ2-5; 9 bases map to TRBD1. V lost 5 bases, J lost 1 base, and 14 bases stayed unmatched. This CDR3 region has 18 residues. CDR1 is MDHEN, CDR2 SYDVKM, per germline.

This clone occurred once. The rearrangement links TRBV3-1 (or the pseudogene TRBV3-2) to TRBJ2-5; D gene ambiguous. This CDR3 contains 14 residues. Germline CDR1 and CDR2: LGHDT and YNNKEL (reference sequence). V shed 4 bases and J shed 6 bases, with 15 bases lying between them. In DNA form, the CDR3 reads TGTGCCAGCAGCCCGCAAACGGTTCTCCAGACCCAGTACTTC. Translation: CASSPQTVLQTQYF.

This chain connects TRBV18 to TRBJ2-1; 10 nucleotides match TRBD2. After removal of 2 bases from V and 8 bases from J, the junction contained 6 bases not matched to a gene. The germline V gene has CDR1 KGHSH and CDR2 LQKENI. This CDR3 is 15 amino acids long. The DNA for the CDR3 is TGTGCCAGCTCACCAGAGCGGGGGGGTTCTTATGAGCAGTTCTTC. Protein product: CASSPERGGSYEQFF.

This chain links TRBV5-4 with TRBJ2-1; 12 nucleotides agree with TRBD2. This CDR3 has 15 residues. The ends lost 1 base at V and 6 bases at J; junction bases unmatched: 2. Germline CDR1 is SGHNT and CDR2 is YYREEE (reference sequence). Here the CDR3 reads CASSLLTSGSNEQFF. CDR3 sequence (DNA): TGTGCCAGCAGCTTGCTGACTAGCGGGAGCAATGAGCAGTTCTTC.

This chain connects TRBV5-1 to TRBJ2-3; 13 bases align to TRBD2. This CDR3 has 17 residues. CDR1 SGHRS and CDR2 YFSETQ come from the germline V gene. V trimming: 3 bases; J trimming: 4 bases; junction bases outside the gene matches: 8. The CDR3 DNA follows: TGCGCCAGCAGCTCAACGACTAGCGGGGGGCCAGCAGATACGCAGTATTTT. Translating gives CASSSTTSGGPADTQYF.

V is TRBV2 and J is TRBJ1-5; 8 bases line up with TRBD1. V dropped 7 bases and J dropped 6; count of bases not matched to a gene: 11. The CDR3 is 15 amino acids. Germline CDR1 and CDR2: SNHLY and FYNNEI. The chain's CDR3 is CASTIDRGGGQPQHF. CDR3 nucleotide sequence: TGTGCCAGCACAATCGACAGGGGAGGGGGTCAGCCCCAGCATTTT. Variable domain in full (rest from reference TRBV2 and TRBJ1-5): EPEVTQTPSHQVTQMGQEVILRCVPISNHLYFYWYRQILGQKVEFLVSFYNNEISEKSEIFDDQFSVERPDGSNFTLKIRSTKLEDSAMYFCASTIDRGGGQPQHFGDGTRLSIL.

The genes are TRBV7-2 and TRBJ2-2; tentatively, D is TRBD1 (6 bases). This CDR3 has 15 residues. Germline V lookup: CDR1 SGHTA, CDR2 FQGNSA. Trimming pared 5 bases from V and 6 bases from J, leaving 16 bases between. CDR3 protein: CASSRLQGGAGELFF. The CDR3 DNA is TGTGCCAGCAGCCGTCTACAGGGTGGGGCCGGGGAGCTGTTTTTT.

As regards this clone: Other DNA sequences from this sample encode an identical CDR3 as well. The genes are TRBV29-1 and TRBJ2-7; perhaps TRBD2 as D (6 bases). CDR3 length: 10 amino acids. Trimming pared 7 bases from V and 4 bases from J, leaving 8 bases between. Germline CDR1 and CDR2: SQVTM and ANQGSEA. CDR3 DNA: TGCAGCGCCGGGAGTTACGAGCAGTACTTC. Translation gives CSAGSYEQYF.

The chain uses TRBV30 and TRBJ2-4, with 8 nucleotides matching TRBD1. The junction had 7 bases not matched to a gene; V was cut back by 2 bases and J by 7 bases. The CDR3 has 14 amino acids. Germline CDR1 GTSNPN, CDR2 SVGIG (reference sequence). CDR3 loop: CAWSPTRTGNIQYF. CDR3 sequence (DNA): TGTGCCTGGAGTCCAACCCGGACAGGGAACATTCAGTACTTC. Full variable domain (remainder filled in from reference TRBV30 and TRBJ2-4): SQTIHQWPATLVQPVGSPLSLECTVEGTSNPNLYWYRQAAGRGLQLLFYSVGIGQISSEVPQNLSASRPQDRQFILSSKKLLLSDSGFYLCAWSPTRTGNIQYFGAGTRLSVL.

The chain recombines TRBV21-1 with TRBJ2-3; the DNA was not compared with TRBD2, the D call given in the table. TRBV21-1 corresponds to a pseudogene. This CDR3 comprises 14 residues. For the CDR3, the DNA is TGTGCCAGCAGAGGCGGGAAAACCACAGATACGCAGTATTTT. Amino acids: CASRGGKTTDTQYF.

The V gene is TRBV11-3, the J gene TRBJ1-2; the D is unclear. Trimming stripped 1 base from V and 2 bases from J, with 11 bases between. CDR3 length equals 15 residues. The germline V gene has CDR1 SGHNT and CDR2 YENEEA. The CDR3 loop reads CASSLGQRENYGYTF. The CDR3 DNA sequence: TGTGCCAGCAGCTTAGGGCAAAGGGAGAACTATGGCTACACCTTC. Supplemented by reference TRBV11-3 and TRBJ1-2, the full variable domain reads EAGVVQSPRYKIIEKKQPVAFWCNPISGHNTLYWYLQNLGQGPELLIRYENEEAVDDSQLPKDRFSAERLKGVDSTLKIQPAELGDSAVYLCASSLGQRENYGYTFGSGTRLTVV.

This chain connects TRBV30 to TRBJ1-6, with 8 bases matching TRBD1. V lost 2 bases, J lost 8 bases, and 11 bases stayed unmatched. The CDR3 totals 16 residues. Germline V lookup: CDR1 GTSNPN, CDR2 SVGIG (reference sequence). This chain's CDR3 is CAWSPGQGEKDSPLHF. The CDR3 DNA reads TGTGCCTGGAGTCCTGGACAGGGAGAAAAGGATTCACCCCTCCACTTT.

V gene TRBV4-3 combines with J gene TRBJ2-1; the match to TRBD2 covers 12 bases. V dropped 0 bases and J dropped 4; count of bases not matched to a gene: 16. CDR3 length: 21 amino acids. Germline V lookup: CDR1 LGHNA, CDR2 YSLEER. The CDR3 region has the DNA TGCGCCAGCAGCCAAGATTACCTAGCGGGGGGGCGGTATTCAATTTACAATGAGCAGTTCTTC. Translation gives CASSQDYLAGGRYSIYNEQFF.

The rearrangement uses TRBV6-2 or TRBV6-3 and TRBJ1-1, with D perhaps TRBD1 (5 bases). Trimming shortened V by 0 bases and J by 7 bases, and 18 bases separated the two germline ends. The CDR3 runs to 16 residues. Germline V gene lookup returns CDR1 MNHEY and CDR2 SVGEGT. CDR3 amino acids: CASSYSHTMGLSEAFF. The CDR3 region has the DNA TGTGCCAGCAGTTACTCGCATACTATGGGACTGAGTGAAGCTTTCTTT.

This clone was seen a few times. The chain recombines TRBV2 with TRBJ1-5, with D possibly TRBD1 on 6 matching bases. CDR1 and CDR2 from the germline V gene are SNHLY and FYNNEI. With 7 bases removed from V and 5 bases from J, the gap between germline ends came to 15 bases. The CDR3 is 14 residues long. DNA for the CDR3: TGTGCCAGCACTCAACAGGGAACCCATCAGCCCCAGCATTTT. It encodes CASTQQGTHQPQHF.

This clone came up a few times. V gene TRBV9 combines with J gene TRBJ2-5, with 10 bases fitting TRBD2. V shed 0 bases and J 2 bases; nucleotides not matched to a gene: 13. Germline CDR1 and CDR2: SGDLS and YYNGEE. The CDR3 contains 19 residues. CDR3 nucleotide sequence: TGTGCCAGCAGCGTAGCCGGGGGGATGGCTAGCGGGGGTCAAGAGACCCAGTACTTC. It yields the protein CASSVAGGMASGGQETQYF. Looking up the rest from reference TRBV9 and TRBJ2-5 gives the full variable domain: DSGVTQTPKHLITATGQRVTLRCSPRSGDLSVYWYQQSLDQGLQFLIQYYNGEERAKGNILERFSAQQFPDLHSELNLSSLELGDSALYFCASSVAGGMASGGQETQYFGPGTRLLVL.

The genes are TRBV28 and TRBJ1-2, with D possibly being TRBD1 (5 bases). CDR1 MDHEN and CDR2 SYDVKM come from the germline V gene. This CDR3 has 14 residues. V was trimmed by 6 bases and J by 4 bases, leaving 15 bases between them. DNA for the CDR3: TGTGCCAGCAGCACCGGGGGTCTCGGCTATGGCTACACCTTC. Translation: CASSTGGLGYGYTF.

In its sample, this clone was seen a few times. This chain links TRBV19 with TRBJ1-5; possible D gene TRBD1, 6 bases. Germline V gene lookup returns CDR1 LNHDA and CDR2 SQIVND (reference sequence). The V end lost 4 bases, the J end lost 6 bases, and 19 bases lay between the germline ends. This CDR3 contains 16 residues. The CDR3 DNA follows: TGTGCCAGTAGTACCGTTGTGGGGGGGCGGGCTCAGCCCCAGCATTTT. It encodes CASSTVVGGRAQPQHF.

This chain connects TRBV18 to TRBJ2-3, with 11 positions matching TRBD2. The CDR3 is made up of 17 amino acids. Looked up from germline, CDR1 is KGHSH and CDR2 is LQKENI. The V and J ends lost 3 bases and 5 bases, in that order; junction bases with no gene match: 10. The CDR3 is CASSPASGGPPGDTQYF. The CDR3 coding sequence is TGTGCCAGCTCACCTGCTAGCGGGGGGCCTCCGGGAGATACGCAGTATTTT.